Presented here are 13 T cell receptor beta chains from one specimen sequenced in a study of cytomegalovirus exposure and HLA in healthy donors. PCR was performed using 60 Vbeta and 13 Jbeta primers. The protocol was immunoSEQ multiplex PCR, while the TCRdb copy is restricted to in-frame clones and leaves out a portion. The sample records fewer than 110,000 clones, roughly 72% being singletons. The specimen was PBMCs. These receptors were obtained from a man aged 25 to 45 in good health and CMV-seronegative.

The DNA for the CDR3 is TGTGCCAGCAGCGTAGCGTCTGAAGCTCAGCCCCAGCATTTT. Translation: CASSVASEAQPQHF. This sequence joins TRBV9 and TRBJ1-5; D unclear. The germline CDR1 and CDR2 sequences are SGDLS and YYNGEE. The CDR3 sequence is 14 residues long. Trimming stripped 0 bases from V and 6 bases from J, with 10 bases between.

The V and J genes are TRBV2 and TRBJ2-2; TRBD1 matches 9 bases. There are 16 residues in the CDR3. The ends lost 6 bases at V and 0 bases at J; junction bases unmatched: 5. In germline, CDR1 is SNHLY, CDR2 FYNNEI. The CDR3 region is CASRDRGTSNTGELFF. The CDR3 DNA follows: TGTGCCAGCAGGGACAGGGGAACTTCGAACACCGGGGAGCTGTTTTTT. The entire variable domain, with the rest obtained from reference TRBV2 and TRBJ2-2, is as follows: EPEVTQTPSHQVTQMGQEVILRCVPISNHLYFYWYRQILGQKVEFLVSFYNNEISEKSEIFDDQFSVERPDGSNFTLKIRSTKLEDSAMYFCASRDRGTSNTGELFFGEGSRLTVL.

This sequence joins TRBV30 and TRBJ1-1; perhaps TRBD1 as D (5 bases). V lost 0 bases and J 4 bases, leaving 9 bases between the germline ends. Germline loops: CDR1 GTSNPN, CDR2 SVGIG (reference sequence). The CDR3 is 13 residues long. CDR3 sequence reads: CAWSVVGGTEAFF. CDR3 nucleotide sequence: TGTGCCTGGAGTGTAGTGGGGGGCACTGAAGCTTTCTTT.

J is TRBJ1-1 and V is TRBV18; no firm D call. The V and J ends lost 0 bases and 4 bases respectively, with 6 bases between them. CDR1 and CDR2 (germline): KGHSH, LQKENI. The CDR3 has 13 residues. For the CDR3, the DNA is TGTGCCAGCTCACCACCCTCGGGCACTGAAGCTTTCTTT. Translation gives CASSPPSGTEAFF.

The V and J genes are TRBV10-3 and TRBJ2-2, with D possibly being TRBD1 (6 bases). Germline V gene lookup returns CDR1 ENHRY and CDR2 SYGVKD. Trimming removed 10 bases from V and 5 bases from J, with 17 bases in between. The CDR3 has 14 amino acids. Here the CDR3 reads CATRNRAETGELFF. Here the CDR3 DNA reads TGTGCCACCCGCAACAGGGCAGAGACCGGGGAGCTGTTTTTT.

V and J are TRBV7-3 and TRBJ2-2; possible D gene TRBD2, 6 bases. The CDR3 extends over 16 amino acids. The germline V and J ends were trimmed by 6 bases and 2 bases, with 16 bases remaining between them. Germline CDR1 SGHTA, CDR2 FQGTGA. CDR3 protein: CASSLERTSNTGELFF. The CDR3 DNA sequence: TGTGCCAGCAGTTTAGAGCGAACTAGCAACACCGGGGAGCTGTTTTTT.

This chain uses TRBV4-2 with TRBJ2-7; weak D call: TRBD2 (6 bases). This CDR3 comprises 16 residues. Per the germline V gene, CDR1 is LGHNA and CDR2 is YNFKEQ. The V end lost 0 bases, the J end lost 0 bases, and 12 bases lay between the germline ends. CDR3 region: CASSQDLEGPSYEQYF. CDR3 DNA: TGTGCCAGCAGCCAAGATCTGGAGGGTCCCTCCTACGAGCAGTACTTC.

The chain has TRBV7-8 and TRBJ1-5, with D unresolved. V shed 1 base and J shed 0 bases, with 7 bases lying between them. The germline gives CDR1 SGHVS, CDR2 FQNEAQ. The CDR3 runs to 15 residues. CDR3 DNA sequence: TGTGCCAGCAGCTTAGACGGGATTAGCAATCAGCCCCAGCATTTT. This sequence encodes CASSLDGISNQPQHF. The full variable domain, completed using reference TRBV7-8 and TRBJ1-5, is GAGVSQSPRYKVAKRGQDVALRCDPISGHVSLFWYQQALGQGPEFLTYFQNEAQLDKSGLPSDRFFAERPEGSVSTLKIQRTQQEDSAVYLCASSLDGISNQPQHFGDGTRLSIL.

This clone was seen just once. This chain links TRBV5-1 with TRBJ2-3, with TRBD2 matching over 12 bases. The length of the CDR3 is 16 residues. In germline, CDR1 is SGHRS, CDR2 YFSETQ. With V trimmed by 1 base and J by 2 bases, 2 bases remained unmatched. The CDR3 reads CASSLRLAGATDTQYF. CDR3 nucleotide sequence: TGCGCCAGCAGCTTGCGACTAGCGGGGGCCACAGATACGCAGTATTTT.

This clone was counted a single time. The chain carries TRBV4-1 and TRBJ2-7; D gene unclear. This CDR3 spans 18 amino acids. In germline, CDR1 is MGHRA, CDR2 YSYEKL. Trimming took off 0 bases at V and 4 bases at J, with 22 bases between the two ends. In DNA form, the CDR3 reads TGCGCCAGCAGCCAAGAAGTAATAGCCTCCAAATTGGGTTACGAGCAGTACTTC. Its protein product is CASSQEVIASKLGYEQYF.

The genes are TRBV19 and TRBJ1-4; D may be TRBD1 (5 bases). The CDR3 sequence is 16 residues long. Trimming stripped 5 bases from V and 0 bases from J, with 13 bases between. Germline CDR1 LNHDA, CDR2 SQIVND (reference sequence). CDR3 sequence: CASSPRQSPTNEKLFF. The CDR3 bases are TGTGCCAGTAGTCCTAGACAGTCTCCAACTAATGAAAAACTGTTTTTT.

There are a few counts of this clone. The genes are TRBV18 and TRBJ1-4; TRBD1 aligns across 8 bases. CDR3 length: 13 residues. CDR1 is KGHSH, CDR2 LQKENI, per germline. J was trimmed by 6 bases and V by 5 bases; bases with no gene match: 2. The CDR3 coding sequence is TGTGCCAGCTCAGAGGACAGGGATGAAAAACTGTTTTTT. It encodes CASSEDRDEKLFF.

This clone occurred a few times. The chain is built from TRBV5-1 and TRBJ1-1; D gene unclear. V lost 0 bases to trimming and J lost 1 base, with 10 bases between them. Germline V gene sequence: CDR1 SGHRS, CDR2 YFSETQ. The CDR3 runs 15 residues. The CDR3 spells CASSLGDNGNTEAFF. The CDR3 DNA reads TGCGCCAGCAGCTTGGGAGACAACGGGAACACTGAAGCTTTCTTT.